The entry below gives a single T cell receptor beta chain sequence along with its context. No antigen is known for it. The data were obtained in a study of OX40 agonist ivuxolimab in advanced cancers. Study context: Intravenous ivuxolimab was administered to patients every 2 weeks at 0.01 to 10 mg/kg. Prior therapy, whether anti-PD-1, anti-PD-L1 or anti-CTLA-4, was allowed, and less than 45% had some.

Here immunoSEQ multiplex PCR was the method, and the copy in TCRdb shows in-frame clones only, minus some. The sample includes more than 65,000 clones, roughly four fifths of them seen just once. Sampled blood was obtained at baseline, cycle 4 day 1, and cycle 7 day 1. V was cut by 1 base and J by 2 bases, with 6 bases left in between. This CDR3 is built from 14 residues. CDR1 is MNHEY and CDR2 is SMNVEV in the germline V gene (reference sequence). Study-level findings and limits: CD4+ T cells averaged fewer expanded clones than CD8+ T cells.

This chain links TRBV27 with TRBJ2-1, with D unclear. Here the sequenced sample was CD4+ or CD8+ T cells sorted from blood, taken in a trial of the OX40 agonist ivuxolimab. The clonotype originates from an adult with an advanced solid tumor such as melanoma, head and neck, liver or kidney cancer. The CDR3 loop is CASSLWSTYNEQFF. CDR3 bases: TGTGCCAGCAGTTTATGGAGCACCTACAATGAGCAGTTCTTC.